This entry is about one TCR beta chain. Its count unrecorded, this clonotype is medium-sized (0.01 to 0.1%) by frequency. Its antigen is not yet known. For each sample, TRB amplification used roughly 270 ng of peripheral blood genomic DNA, equal to approximately 37,500 genome equivalents. To amplify TRB rearrangements, a touch-down multiplex PCR protocol was run with the TRB-A and TRB-B primer pools combined in a single tube. Illumina adapters and sample indices were added to the amplicons through two consecutive PCR reactions using Phusion HS II polymerase. After gel purification with the NucleoSpin Gel and PCR Clean-up kit, the amplicons were quantified by Qubit and checked for quality on an Agilent 2100 Bioanalyzer. Libraries were sequenced on an Illumina MiSeq using 600-cycle, single-indexed, paired-end runs. On the study's bioinformatics: Alignment and assembly of TRB reads were performed with MiXCR version 2.1.12 and the default MiXCR reference library. A clone was defined by each unique CDR3 nucleotide sequence, and the analysis included only productive sequences with two or more reads. To assess repertoire diversity, an R script computed alpha-parameterized diversity profiles (alpha 0 to 5), which included the Shannon (alpha 1) and Simpson (alpha 2) indices. The tcR package was used to compute combinatorial TRB VJ usage, and cohorts were compared on this usage by principal component analysis with ade4. TCRbeta CDR3s were clustered with GLIPH on cohort pairs matched by age and read depth, and cluster frequencies were compared by Wilcoxon test. After TCRdb reprocessed the reads, each CDR3 protein sequence was kept as one row, without DNA. None of the V and J calls come from the authors' own analysis; TCRdb made them. The sample table gives under 9,000 distinct CDR3 sequences. Roughly 6% of the sample comes from the top ten.

In the germline V gene, CDR1 corresponds to MRHNA and CDR2 to SNTAGT. Measured from the cysteine to the phenylalanine, the CDR3 is 15 residues long. No DNA sequence was recorded. These data originate in a study of T cell clusters in autoimmune cytopenias (dated by TCRdb to about 2019). A note on the overall study: Per sample, TRB sequencing gave a median depth of approximately 52,000 reads and a median of approximately 2,400 distinct TRB clonotypes. Peripheral blood TRB and IGH repertoires were sequenced in autoimmune cytopenia patients at active disease and during treatment follow-up, alongside healthy, CLL and autoimmune hepatitis controls. The study was designed to test whether a disease-specific immune repertoire signature usable as a blood-based biomarker is carried by autoimmune cytopenia patients. General conclusions and limits of the study: Almost three-fold more exclusive TRB clusters were observed in healthy donors than in active autoimmune hepatitis patients, consistent with an autoimmunity-wide signature. The GLIPH analysis suggested a lack of physiological T cell clusters in primary autoimmune cytopenia patients, since some 46 clusters were exclusive to healthy donors whereas approximately 17 were exclusive to patients. Shifts in the TRB repertoire, including less even repertoires in secondary cytopenia and CLL, were mostly a reflection of lymphoma bias and not of autoimmunity. The cluster-lack signature was not seen for secondary cytopenia versus CLL, apparently masked by the dominant lymphoma-associated repertoire. The T cell clusters were defined in silico only, and their functional role remained to be validated experimentally.

Sequencing was carried out using peripheral blood. This chain joins TRBV6-4 to TRBJ2-2; the D call of TRBD1 rests on TCRdb alone, since no DNA is present to check it. This sequence was found in a human donor with an autoimmune cytopenia or autoimmune hepatitis (not recorded which). The CDR3 protein sequence reads: CASSDQGGETGELFF.